This TCR beta chain comes out of a study of regulatory T cells in long-lasting Graves disease. About the study: Patients met the persistent Graves' disease definition after over 5 years of antithyroid drugs with positive TSH receptor antibodies.

The sample's time point: persistent/refractory GD, antithyroid drugs over 5 years with positive TRAb. PBMC RNA was the source of the TCR library. CDR3-region Arm-PCR and iRepertoire HTBI primers produced the TCR beta libraries. Using its own MiXCR run on the multiplex PCR reads, TCRdb lists one record per CDR3 protein. The sample records about 430,000 distinct CDR3 sequences, 21% being singletons. There are many counts of this clonotype. Its target is unknown. Germline-derived CDR1 and CDR2 are KGHDR and SFDVKD. The CDR3 contains 14 residues. Unmatched junction bases numbered 9, after V lost 4 bases and J lost 8 bases. General study points: Patients with persistent Graves' had lower TCR diversity than newly diagnosed patients. Segments TRBV28, TRBJ1-2 and TRBJ2-5 showed preferential usage in persistent disease. New patients shared about a thousand public clonotypes, fewer than the approximately 2,700 shared by persistent patients.

The specimen was peripheral blood mononuclear cells (PBMCs), collected when the disease was refractory, from a patient treated with antithyroid drugs. This sequence joins TRBV24-1 and TRBJ1-2; 7 bases fit TRBD1. The receptor's source is a female donor with Graves disease. The chain's CDR3 is CATSEPGTAEGYTF. Written as DNA, the CDR3 is TGTGCCACCAGTGAACCCGGGACAGCAGAAGGCTACACCTTC.